The 7 T cell receptor beta chains reported below all come from one sample, sequenced in a study of cytomegalovirus exposure and HLA in healthy donors. 13 Jbeta primers and 60 Vbeta primers were used for the PCR. The repertoire was sequenced with immunoSEQ multiplex PCR; TCRdb's copy has only in-frame clones and lacks some. The table includes approximately 220,000 clones, 82% detected once. Sequences were obtained from PBMCs. These receptors came from a middle-aged man in good health and CMV-seropositive.

The V gene is TRBV19, the J gene TRBJ2-7, with 8 bases that match TRBD1. V shed 1 base and J 5 bases; nucleotides not matched to a gene: 1. CDR3 length: 13 residues. The germline V gene has CDR1 LNHDA and CDR2 SQIVND (reference sequence). CDR3 region: CASSIGTGNEQYF. In DNA, the CDR3 is TGTGCCAGTAGTATAGGGACAGGGAACGAGCAGTACTTC.

The CDR3 nucleotides are TGTGCCAGCAGTGAATCATACAGGGCCAGCGAGCAGTTCTTC. It codes for CASSESYRASEQFF. J is TRBJ2-1 and V is TRBV25-1, with D possibly being TRBD1 (6 bases). Germline CDR1 is MGHDK and CDR2 is SYGVNS. The CDR3 loop spans 14 amino acids. Trimming pared 1 base from V and 10 bases from J, leaving 14 bases between.

This sequence joins TRBV19 and TRBJ1-5, with a possible D match to TRBD1 (6 bases). V was pared by 1 base and J by 7 bases, with 14 bases between. The CDR3 extends over 15 amino acids. CDR1 is LNHDA, CDR2 SQIVND, per germline (reference sequence). The CDR3 bases are TGTGCCAGTAGTATAGGAGGGGGGGGGCACCAGCCCCAGCATTTT. The encoded protein is CASSIGGGGHQPQHF. The full variable domain, completed using reference TRBV19 and TRBJ1-5, is DGGITQSPKYLFRKEGQNVTLSCEQNLNHDAMYWYRQDPGQGLRLIYYSQIVNDFQKGDIAEGYSVSREKKESFPLTVTSAQKNPTAFYLCASSIGGGGHQPQHFGDGTRLSIL.

CDR3 in amino acids: CASRGQPQEKLFF. CDR3 DNA: TGTGCCAGCCGGGGACAGCCCCAAGAAAAACTGTTTTTT. This sequence joins TRBV2 and TRBJ1-4; TRBD1 agrees at 7 bases. The CDR3 loop spans 13 amino acids. The germline V gene encodes CDR1 SNHLY and CDR2 FYNNEI. V lost 8 bases, J lost 8 bases, and 8 bases stayed unmatched.

The chain links TRBV4-1 to TRBJ2-5, with 9 bases that match TRBD1. The germline gives CDR1 MGHRA, CDR2 YSYEKL. There are 14 residues in the CDR3. Trimming cost V 4 bases and J 5 bases; bases outside gene matches: 5. The CDR3 bases are TGCGCCAGCAGCCCTGGGACAGGGTGGGAGACCCAGTACTTC. Protein sequence: CASSPGTGWETQYF.

The chain joins TRBV29-1 to TRBJ2-5; 8 bases fit TRBD1. Germline-derived CDR1 and CDR2 are SQVTM and ANQGSEA. There are 13 residues in the CDR3. V lost 3 bases and J lost 5; bases outside the gene matches: 5. The CDR3 sequence is CSVERTGRETQYF. The CDR3 DNA follows: TGCAGCGTTGAGAGGACAGGGCGCGAGACCCAGTACTTC.

The gene calls are TRBV9 and TRBJ2-1; tentative D call: TRBD2 (6 bases). This CDR3 spans 13 amino acids. Germline V gene lookup returns CDR1 SGDLS and CDR2 YYNGEE. Trimming pared 4 bases from V and 7 bases from J, leaving 12 bases between. The CDR3: CASSPGGSNEQFF. DNA for the CDR3: TGTGCCAGCAGCCCTGGAGGGTCAAATGAGCAGTTCTTC.